The next 24 T cell receptor beta chains were all read from a single sample in a study of blood T cell repertoires in COVID-19. This table comes from immunoSEQ multiplex PCR, and its TCRdb copy is limited to in-frame clones, with some not included. This sample has more than 70,000 clones; about 86% occur once, and the top ten carry 1.2%. The source material was peripheral blood. The source is a man older than 75 with active or convalescent COVID-19.

The V and J genes are TRBV19 and TRBJ2-2; TRBD1 matches 9 bases. Germline-derived CDR1 and CDR2 are LNHDA and SQIVND (reference sequence). This CDR3 region has 14 residues. The V gene end was trimmed by 8 bases and the J gene end by 2 bases; junction bases not matched to a gene: 3. CDR3 region: CASWTGDNTGELFF. CDR3 bases: TGTGCCAGTTGGACAGGGGATAACACCGGGGAGCTGTTTTTT.

The chain employs TRBV2 and TRBJ1-5, with 7 bases aligning to TRBD1. The germline CDR1 and CDR2 sequences are SNHLY and FYNNEI. V was pared by 7 bases and J by 1 base, with 7 bases of the junction left unmatched. This CDR3 contains 15 residues. Here the CDR3 reads CASNPGGGSNQPQHF. The CDR3 DNA is TGTGCCAGCAACCCAGGGGGAGGAAGCAATCAGCCCCAGCATTTT.

The chain uses TRBV10-1 and TRBJ2-6, with D tentatively TRBD2 (5 bases). This CDR3 has 16 amino acids. Germline CDR1 is WNHNN and CDR2 is SYGVQD (reference sequence). With 4 bases removed from V and 0 bases from J, the gap between germline ends came to 10 bases. The CDR3 DNA is TGCGCCAGCAGTGGTACACGGGACTCTGGGGCCAACGTCCTGACTTTC. Its translation is CASSGTRDSGANVLTF.

V usage is TRBV6-2 or TRBV6-3 and J usage is TRBJ2-1; 11 bases align to TRBD2. The germline CDR1 and CDR2 sequences are MNHEY and SVGEGT. The CDR3 is 16 residues long. Trimming cost V 5 bases and J 1 base; bases outside gene matches: 4. This CDR3 is CASSKRTSGSYNEQFF. CDR3 nucleotides: TGTGCCAGCAGTAAACGGACTAGCGGGTCCTACAATGAGCAGTTCTTC.

The CDR3 loop is CASSEVDVSREGSYEQYF. CDR3 coding DNA: TGTGCCAGCAGTGAAGTTGATGTTTCGCGGGAGGGTTCCTACGAGCAGTACTTC. The V gene is TRBV6-1, the J gene TRBJ2-7; 9 nucleotides agree with TRBD2. The length of the CDR3 is 18 residues. The germline V gene encodes CDR1 MNHNS and CDR2 SASEGT. Trimming cost V 1 base and J 1 base; bases outside gene matches: 11.

The J gene is TRBJ2-3, the V gene TRBV3-1 (or the pseudogene TRBV3-2); no clear D gene. In germline, CDR1 is LGHDT, CDR2 YNNKEL (reference sequence). Trimming cost V 1 base and J 1 base, with 9 bases left between them. This CDR3 comprises 15 residues. The CDR3 DNA reads as TGTGCCAGCAGCCAAGCAGGTCGCGGCACAGATACGCAGTATTTT. It yields the protein CASSQAGRGTDTQYF.

Comments on this clone: A junction end diverges from the germline sequence, so it may reflect a read error. The CDR3 spells CASSQGAIAGKSSHNEQFF. DNA for the CDR3: TGTGCCAGCAGCCAAGGGGCGATAGCGGGAAAAAGCTCCCACAATGAGCAGTTCTTC. The rearrangement links TRBV3-1 (or the pseudogene TRBV3-2) to TRBJ2-1; 8 bases agree with TRBD2. Germline V gene data show CDR1 as LGHDT and CDR2 as YNNKEL (reference sequence). The CDR3 is 19 amino acids.

CDR3 bases: TGTGCCAGCAGCCAAGGGACCATACAGGGTAACTATGGCTACACCTTC. Encoded protein: CASSQGTIQGNYGYTF. This sequence joins TRBV3-1 (or the pseudogene TRBV3-2) and TRBJ1-2; a possible D gene is TRBD1 (6 bases). This CDR3 is built from 16 residues. The V and J ends lost 1 base and 1 base respectively, with 13 bases between them. Germline V lookup: CDR1 LGHDT, CDR2 YNNKEL (reference sequence).

The rearrangement links TRBV14 to TRBJ2-7; tentatively, D is TRBD2 (5 bases). CDR3 length equals 16 residues. Trimming cost V 7 bases and J 0 bases, with 19 bases left between them. Germline-derived CDR1 and CDR2 are SGHDN and FVKESK. The CDR3 sequence is CASTPPRVRASYEQYF. The CDR3 bases are TGTGCCAGCACCCCTCCTCGCGTGAGGGCCTCCTACGAGCAGTACTTC.

V is TRBV24-1 and J is TRBJ2-3; possibly TRBD1 for D (6 bases). V dropped 4 bases and J dropped 4 bases, with 17 bases sitting between them. CDR3 length equals 16 residues. Germline CDR1 and CDR2: KGHDR and SFDVKD. The CDR3, as DNA: TGTGCCACCAGTGACCCCCGAGCAGGGGATGCAGATACGCAGTATTTT. This encodes CATSDPRAGDADTQYF.

The chain employs TRBV27 and TRBJ2-1, with D possibly matching TRBD2 (6 bases). Germline loops: CDR1 MNHEY, CDR2 SMNVEV (reference sequence). The V gene lost 9 bases and the J gene lost 7 bases, with 13 bases spanning the gap. This CDR3 has 12 amino acids. The CDR3 DNA is TGTGCCAGTTGGGACTGGGTAAATGAGCAGTTCTTC. Translation: CASWDWVNEQFF.

V usage is TRBV5-6 and J usage is TRBJ2-5, with D perhaps TRBD2 (5 bases). The CDR3 contains 14 residues. Germline loops: CDR1 SGHDT, CDR2 YYEEEE. Trimming pared 4 bases from V and 1 base from J, leaving 11 bases between. CDR3 sequence: CASSKGLSQETQYF. CDR3 sequence (DNA): TGTGCCAGCAGCAAAGGACTCAGCCAAGAGACCCAGTACTTC.

This chain uses TRBV9 with TRBJ2-1, with 7 bases that match TRBD2. CDR1 SGDLS and CDR2 YYNGEE come from the germline V gene. The V and J ends lost 1 base and 4 bases, in that order; junction bases with no gene match: 5. The CDR3 has 15 residues. CDR3 loop: CASSVRASGYNEQFF. The CDR3 nucleotides are TGTGCCAGCAGCGTAAGGGCTAGCGGATACAATGAGCAGTTCTTC. Combining the CDR3 with reference TRBV9 and TRBJ2-1 gives the whole variable domain DSGVTQTPKHLITATGQRVTLRCSPRSGDLSVYWYQQSLDQGLQFLIQYYNGEERAKGNILERFSAQQFPDLHSELNLSSLELGDSALYFCASSVRASGYNEQFFGPGTRLTVL.

The rearrangement links TRBV5-6 to TRBJ1-2; 9 nucleotides align to TRBD1. Germline V gene sequence: CDR1 SGHDT, CDR2 YYEEEE. With V trimmed by 4 bases and J by 6 bases, 7 bases remained unmatched. The CDR3 has 14 amino acids. The CDR3, as DNA: TGTGCCAGCAGCGGAATACAGGGGGCTCATGGCTACACCTTC. The encoded protein is CASSGIQGAHGYTF. The full variable domain, completed using reference TRBV5-6 and TRBJ1-2, is DAGVTQSPTHLIKTRGQQVTLRCSPKSGHDTVSWYQQALGQGPQFIFQYYEEEERQRGNFPDRFSGHQFPNYSSELNVNALLLGDSALYLCASSGIQGAHGYTFGSGTRLTVV.

This chain links TRBV14 with TRBJ1-2; possibly TRBD1 for D (6 bases). Trimming took 1 base from V and 5 from J, leaving 14 bases between them. Germline-derived CDR1 and CDR2 are SGHDN and FVKESK. There are 15 residues in the CDR3. CDR3 DNA: TGTGCCAGCAGCCAAGCATCTGGCAGGGGATATGGCTACACCTTC. As protein: CASSQASGRGYGYTF. The variable domain in full, with the rest retrieved from reference TRBV14 and TRBJ1-2, is EAGVTQFPSHSVIEKGQTVTLRCDPISGHDNLYWYRRVMGKEIKFLLHFVKESKQDESGMPNNRFLAERTGGTYSTLKVQPAELEDSGVYFCASSQASGRGYGYTFGSGTRLTVV.

The chain couples TRBV18 to TRBJ1-1; 9 bases are a match to TRBD1. V trimming: 2 bases; J trimming: 7 bases; junction bases outside the gene matches: 17. This CDR3 is 18 amino acids long. CDR1 is KGHSH, CDR2 LQKENI, per germline. CDR3 DNA: TGTGCCAGCTCACCAAACCTTAGCACAGGGGGCGCAGGTGATGAAGCTTTCTTT. Translating it yields CASSPNLSTGGAGDEAFF.

This chain links TRBV9 with TRBJ1-1; no definite D call. CDR3 length: 14 amino acids. Germline V lookup: CDR1 SGDLS, CDR2 YYNGEE. Trimming shortened V by 1 base and J by 3 bases, and 10 bases separated the two germline ends. The CDR3 nucleotides read TGTGCCAGCAGCGTACGCGGAGGTGACACTGAAGCTTTCTTT. It is translated as CASSVRGGDTEAFF.

This sequence joins TRBV6-5 and TRBJ2-5; TRBD2 aligns across 10 bases. The germline V gene has CDR1 MNHEY and CDR2 SVGAGI. There are 14 residues in the CDR3. With 8 bases clipped from V and 4 bases from J, the junction kept 7 bases outside the gene matches. The CDR3 region is CASGKREGRETQYF. The DNA of the CDR3 is TGTGCCAGCGGGAAGCGGGAGGGCCGAGAGACCCAGTACTTC.

This chain links TRBV7-3 with TRBJ2-7; TRBD1 might be the D (5 bases). The CDR3 is 14 amino acids. The germline V and J ends were trimmed by 0 bases and 3 bases, with 9 bases remaining between them. Germline CDR1 is SGHTA and CDR2 is FQGTGA. CDR3 sequence (DNA): TGTGCCAGCAGCTTAACTGACAGATACTACGAGCAGTACTTC. Translation: CASSLTDRYYEQYF.

V and J are TRBV5-1 and TRBJ1-1; 7 bases line up with TRBD1. This CDR3 is 14 amino acids long. The V segment lost 3 bases and the J segment 4 bases; nucleotides outside the gene matches: 6. Germline assignment: CDR1 SGHRS and CDR2 YFSETQ. The CDR3 sequence: CASSSNRDSTEAFF. DNA of the CDR3: TGCGCCAGCAGCTCGAACCGGGACAGCACTGAAGCTTTCTTT.

The J gene is TRBJ2-1, the V gene TRBV4-3; 8 nucleotides line up with TRBD1. Germline V CDR1 and CDR2: LGHNA, YSLEER. The J segment lost 4 bases and the V segment lost 4 bases, leaving 9 bases of the junction unmatched. The CDR3 covers 16 residues. CDR3 DNA sequence: TGCGCCAGCAGCCCAGAAGCGACAGGGGATTACAATGAGCAGTTCTTC. Translated: CASSPEATGDYNEQFF.

The table lists this clone with a count of one. The chain recombines TRBV10-2 with TRBJ2-1; D possibly corresponds to TRBD2 (6 bases). This CDR3 is 16 amino acids long. From germline, CDR1 is WSHSY and CDR2 SAAADI. V lost 2 bases to trimming and J lost 5 bases, with 16 bases between them. The CDR3 DNA sequence: TGCGCCAGCAGTGAGGGGGGTGGCGGGATCCACAATGAGCAGTTCTTC. Translating gives CASSEGGGGIHNEQFF.

V and J are TRBV7-3 and TRBJ2-1; D unresolved. The germline V gene encodes CDR1 SGHTA and CDR2 FQGTGA. CDR3 length: 14 residues. V lost 0 bases and J 9 bases, leaving 12 bases between the germline ends. The CDR3 nucleotides are TGTGCCAGCAGCTTAACGTTTGAGGCTAGTGAGCAGTTCTTC. Residues: CASSLTFEASEQFF.

This rearrangement joins TRBV6-2 or TRBV6-3 to TRBJ2-7, with TRBD1 matching 8 bases. CDR1 and CDR2 (germline): MNHEY, SVGEGT. The V segment lost 5 bases and the J segment 6 bases; nucleotides outside the gene matches: 12. The CDR3 contains 15 residues. The CDR3 protein is CASSTSGQVSSEQYF. CDR3 sequence (DNA): TGTGCCAGCAGTACCTCGGGACAGGTTTCGTCCGAGCAGTACTTC.